This T cell receptor beta chain was observed in a study of blood T cell repertoires in COVID-19. Study overall: Collection of acute and convalescent COVID-19 samples took place in the United States, Italy and Spain. PBMCs, B-cell-depleted T cells, or T cells provided the cDNA or gDNA that made up the material.

The V end lost 6 bases, the J end lost 5 bases, and 11 bases lay between the germline ends. CDR3 length: 12 residues. Germline lookup yields CDR1 LNHDA and CDR2 SQIVND (reference sequence). Data came from immunoSEQ multiplex PCR; TCRdb stores just in-frame clones and leaves some out. The sample includes approximately 300,000 clones, roughly 87% of them seen just once. The chain carries TRBV19 and TRBJ2-7; a possible D gene is TRBD1 (5 bases). This TCR came from a man aged 18 to 35 with active or convalescent COVID-19. Material: peripheral blood. This CDR3 is CASRGQGNEQYF. CDR3 nucleotides: TGTGCCAGTAGAGGCCAGGGTAACGAGCAGTACTTC.